The 23 T cell receptor beta chains given below trace back to one sample, sequenced in a study of shared clonotypes between healthy human individuals. Some clones are missing from TCRdb's copy, which holds only in-frame ones; the method was immunoSEQ multiplex PCR. The top ten hold around 24% of the sample, which has hundreds of thousands of clones, around 93% seen once. CD8 cells regarded as naive lacked CD45RO, were positively chosen for CCR7, and omitted terminally differentiated effector memory CD45RA+ cells. Sequencing was performed on naive CD8+ T cells sorted from blood. All receptors derive from a young man in good health.

This sequence joins TRBV6-4 and TRBJ2-1; 7 bases align to TRBD1. The CDR3 runs 15 residues. With V trimmed by 5 bases and J by 2 bases, 6 bases remained unmatched. The germline V gene encodes CDR1 MRHNA and CDR2 SNTAGT. CDR3 sequence reads: CASSSGTAPYNEQFF. CDR3 nucleotide sequence: TGTGCCAGCAGTTCCGGGACAGCACCCTACAATGAGCAGTTCTTC.

V gene TRBV6-4 combines with J gene TRBJ2-2; 8 bases line up with TRBD1. The germline V gene has CDR1 MRHNA and CDR2 SNTAGT. The length of the CDR3 is 16 residues. Trimming at V came to 0 bases and at J to 5 bases, leaving 5 bases not matched to a gene. The CDR3 DNA sequence: TGTGCCAGCAGTGACTCGAGCCAGGGGGCGACCGGGGAGCTGTTTTTT. This encodes CASSDSSQGATGELFF.

This sequence joins TRBV5-5 and TRBJ1-1; D possibly corresponds to TRBD1 (5 bases). Germline CDR1 is SGHKS and CDR2 is YYEKEE (reference sequence). V was trimmed by 5 bases and J by 5 bases, leaving 16 bases between them. The CDR3 extends over 14 amino acids. The CDR3 DNA reads as TGTGCCAGCAGTAAACAGGACGTCATAACTGAAGCTTTCTTT. Amino acid sequence: CASSKQDVITEAFF. Based on the CDR3 plus reference TRBV5-5 and TRBJ1-1, the full variable domain is DAGVTQSPTHLIKTRGQQVTLRCSPISGHKSVSWYQQVLGQGPQFIFQYYEKEERGRGNFPDRFSARQFPNYSSELNVNALLLGDSALYLCASSKQDVITEAFFGQGTRLTVV.

The V call is TRBV19, the J call TRBJ2-1, with 7 bases lining up with TRBD2. The CDR3 is 13 residues long. CDR1 and CDR2 from the germline V gene are LNHDA and SQIVND (reference sequence). Trimming at V came to 10 bases and at J to 4 bases, leaving 7 bases not matched to a gene. CDR3: CATAGDSYNEQFF. The CDR3 DNA sequence: TGTGCCACCGCGGGAGATTCTTACAATGAGCAGTTCTTC.

The V and J genes are TRBV29-1 and TRBJ2-7; possibly TRBD1 for D (6 bases). Germline V gives CDR1 SQVTM, CDR2 ANQGSEA. The CDR3 totals 14 residues. Trimming took off 3 bases at V and 6 bases at J, with 18 bases between the two ends. This CDR3 reads CSVESGTRGGEQYF. The CDR3 region has the DNA TGCAGCGTTGAGTCCGGGACAAGGGGTGGCGAGCAGTACTTC.

The V and J genes are TRBV11-2 and TRBJ1-2; 8 bases match TRBD1. V shed 1 base, J shed 5 bases, and the junction held 0 bases outside the gene matches. CDR1 SGHAT and CDR2 FQNNGV come from the germline V gene. The CDR3 is 13 residues long. In DNA form, the CDR3 reads TGTGCCAGCAGCTTAGGGACAGGGTATGGCTACACCTTC. Protein sequence: CASSLGTGYGYTF.

The J gene is TRBJ1-5, the V gene TRBV27; 8 nucleotides line up with TRBD1. CDR1 MNHEY and CDR2 SMNVEV come from the germline V gene (reference sequence). V dropped 6 bases and J dropped 3; count of bases not matched to a gene: 4. The length of the CDR3 is 14 residues. CDR3 region: CASSPRGLNQPQHF. The CDR3, as DNA: TGTGCCAGCAGCCCCAGGGGGCTCAATCAGCCCCAGCATTTT.

This clone was recorded a few times. The V and J genes are TRBV19 and TRBJ1-5, with D hard to call. The V end was cut by 5 bases, the J end by 2 bases, with 16 bases between. Germline CDR1 LNHDA, CDR2 SQIVND (reference sequence). The CDR3 totals 16 residues. In DNA form, the CDR3 reads TGTGCCAGTAGTTATAAGGAACAGTCCCGCAATCAGCCCCAGCATTTT. Protein: CASSYKEQSRNQPQHF.

The rearrangement joins TRBV11-2 to TRBJ1-1; D gene uncertain. V lost 5 bases and J 0 bases, leaving 13 bases between the germline ends. Germline loops: CDR1 SGHAT, CDR2 FQNNGV. The CDR3 consists of 15 residues. CDR3 region: CASSLRGSLNTEAFF. CDR3 coding DNA: TGTGCCAGCAGCCTTCGCGGGAGCTTGAACACTGAAGCTTTCTTT.

This clone was seen a single time. The J gene is TRBJ2-5, the V gene TRBV6-1, with D maybe TRBD2 (6 bases). The CDR3 loop spans 11 amino acids. Looked up from germline, CDR1 is MNHNS and CDR2 is SASEGT. Trimming cost V 9 bases and J 7 bases, with 12 bases left between them. In DNA, the CDR3 is TGTGCCAGTACTTATAGCGGGACCCAGTACTTC. It encodes CASTYSGTQYF.

The gene calls are TRBV11-2 and TRBJ2-7; TRBD1 or TRBD2 may be the D gene (5 bases each). Germline V gives CDR1 SGHAT, CDR2 FQNNGV. This CDR3 has 14 residues. The V and J ends lost 3 bases and 2 bases respectively, with 11 bases between them. CDR3 nucleotide sequence: TGTGCCAGCAGCTTCGGGACCCAAGCCTACGAGCAGTACTTC. Protein: CASSFGTQAYEQYF.

The rearrangement links TRBV7-9 to TRBJ2-3; possibly TRBD2 for D (5 bases). Germline V CDR1 and CDR2: SEHNR, FQNEAQ (reference sequence). Trimming cost V 8 bases and J 1 base, with 7 bases left between them. There are 12 residues in the CDR3. This chain's CDR3 is CASDGGTDTQYF. Here the CDR3 DNA reads TGTGCCAGCGACGGGGGCACAGATACGCAGTATTTT.

The rearrangement uses TRBV7-6 and TRBJ2-5; 9 bases line up with TRBD1. With V trimmed by 7 bases and J by 5 bases, 14 bases remained unmatched. The CDR3 runs to 16 residues. CDR1 and CDR2 from the germline V gene are SGHVS and FNYEAQ. For the CDR3, the DNA is TGTGCCAGCACCTACAGGGGGCTGGCCCCGATGGAGACCCAGTACTTC. Its translation is CASTYRGLAPMETQYF.

The chain is built from TRBV28 and TRBJ1-1; TRBD1 matches at 8 bases. This CDR3 comprises 19 residues. V was clipped by 2 bases and J by 1 base; unmatched bases: 15. Germline CDR1 reads MDHEN; CDR2 reads SYDVKM. The CDR3 bases are TGTGCCAGCAGTTTACCAACACCCCGATCGGACAGGGAGAACACTGAAGCTTTCTTT. Translation: CASSLPTPRSDRENTEAFF.

The chain uses TRBV15 and TRBJ2-7; D is perhaps TRBD2 (6 bases). V shed 8 bases and J shed 6 bases, with 23 bases lying between them. CDR3 size: 15 residues. Germline loops: CDR1 LNHNV, CDR2 YYDKDF (reference sequence). The CDR3 DNA sequence: TGTGCCACCCGGGGACCGGGAGACGGGATCGGCGAGCAGTACTTC. It codes for CATRGPGDGIGEQYF.

With regard to this clone: The sample has other DNA sequences that encode this CDR3 too. This rearrangement joins TRBV27 to TRBJ1-2; D is ambiguous. The length of the CDR3 is 13 residues. Germline V gives CDR1 MNHEY, CDR2 SMNVEV (reference sequence). V was clipped by 3 bases and J by 0 bases, with 5 bases between them. The CDR3 reads CASSFGANYGYTF. CDR3 nucleotides: TGTGCCAGCAGTTTTGGAGCTAACTATGGCTACACCTTC.

This rearrangement joins TRBV5-4 to TRBJ2-1, with 10 bases that match TRBD2. V was clipped by 0 bases and J by 8 bases; unmatched bases: 5. In germline, CDR1 is SGHNT, CDR2 YYREEE (reference sequence). This CDR3 region has 15 residues. As DNA, the CDR3 is TGTGCCAGCAGCTTGGGGCTAGCGGGAGCCTATGAGCAGTTCTTC. Its translation: CASSLGLAGAYEQFF.

This chain joins TRBV7-9 and TRBJ2-2; 8 bases match TRBD2. The CDR3 loop spans 15 amino acids. The germline CDR1 and CDR2 sequences are SEHNR and FQNEAQ (reference sequence). J gave up 7 bases and V 0 bases, and 4 bases lay outside the gene matches. CDR3: CASSLARGAIGELFF. For the CDR3, the DNA is TGTGCCAGCAGCTTAGCGCGGGGGGCGATCGGGGAGCTGTTTTTT. Supplemented by reference TRBV7-9 and TRBJ2-2, the full variable domain reads DTGVSQNPRHKITKRGQNVTFRCDPISEHNRLYWYRQTLGQGPEFLTYFQNEAQLEKSRLLSDRFSAERPKGSFSTLEIQRTEQGDSAMYLCASSLARGAIGELFFGEGSRLTVL.

The gene calls are TRBV2 and TRBJ2-1; D is ambiguous. V lost 10 bases and J lost 4, with 11 bases in between. CDR1 SNHLY and CDR2 FYNNEI come from the germline V gene. The CDR3 totals 12 residues. This chain's CDR3 is CAIRLVYNEQFF. DNA of the CDR3: TGTGCCATTCGACTGGTTTACAATGAGCAGTTCTTC.

This clone was seen more than once but under ten times. V gene TRBV5-1 combines with J gene TRBJ1-1; perhaps TRBD1 as D (5 bases). The germline V gene encodes CDR1 SGHRS and CDR2 YFSETQ. The CDR3 loop spans 15 amino acids. Trimming left V 4 bases short and J 0 bases short, with 13 bases between. The CDR3 reads CASSPPTAMNTEAFF. In DNA form, the CDR3 reads TGCGCCAGCAGCCCACCGACAGCCATGAACACTGAAGCTTTCTTT.

The chain employs TRBV7-8 and TRBJ2-7; 14 nucleotides agree with TRBD2. Germline lookup yields CDR1 SGHVS and CDR2 FQNEAQ. The CDR3 runs 19 residues. V lost 5 bases and J lost 3; bases outside the gene matches: 15. This CDR3 is CASSLGLAGESPGSYEQYF. CDR3 bases: TGTGCCAGCAGCCTGGGACTAGCGGGAGAGAGTCCGGGAAGCTACGAGCAGTACTTC.

Here the CDR3 reads CASSTYPNEQFF. The CDR3 nucleotides are TGTGCCAGCAGTACCTATCCAAATGAGCAGTTCTTC. V is TRBV27 and J is TRBJ2-1, with no clear D. V lost 5 bases and J lost 7, with 9 bases in between. Per germline, CDR1 MNHEY and CDR2 SMNVEV (reference sequence). The CDR3 covers 12 residues.

Only one count was recorded for this clone. The J gene is TRBJ2-5, the V gene TRBV7-2; D gene uncertain. The CDR3 is 13 residues long. Germline-derived CDR1 and CDR2 are SGHTA and FQGNSA. V lost 1 base, J lost 2 bases, and 5 bases lay in between. CDR3 coding DNA: TGTGCCAGCAGCTTAGTACTTCAAGAGACCCAGTACTTC. Translating gives CASSLVLQETQYF.